This T cell receptor beta chain was sequenced for a study of molecular identifiers for immune sequencing clone quantification. Every naive CD8 library was made from between about 17,000 and 1,100,000 sorted cells with 10%, 30% or 50% RNA. TCRdb re-analysed the PCR reads in MiXCR, keeping a single row per CDR3 protein. This repertoire shows about 510,000 distinct CDR3 sequences, over 20% found once; its top ten account for more than 0.8%. In regard to this clonotype: Its antigen is not known.

General observations from the study: Whereas clones above 20 RNA copies held under 1% of naive-cell molecules, they held over 98% of effector molecules.

The CDR3 has 12 residues. Losses at the gene ends were 5 bases for V and 9 bases for J; bases not matched to a gene: 6. CDR1 is MNHEY, CDR2 SMNVEV, per germline (reference sequence). The receptor comes from a human donor in good health. Some libraries in this study had Jurkat cell RNA spiked in. Sequenced: naive CD8+ T cells from blood, with Jurkat cell RNA spiked in. This sample's subset: FACS-sorted CD8+CD4-CCR7+CD45RA+ naive T cells. The chain is built from TRBV27 and TRBJ2-7; 8 nucleotides line up with TRBD1. The CDR3 is CASSHDRGRQYF. The CDR3 DNA sequence: TGTGCCAGCAGTCACGACAGGGGTCGGCAGTACTTC.